These T cell receptor beta chains were read from a single sample in a study of neurological immune-mediated disorders. Via MiXCR, TCRdb re-called the 5' RACE reads, giving one row per CDR3 protein. Of fewer than 90,000 distinct CDR3 sequences listed, roughly 10% were seen once; the top ten hold around a tenth. The sequencing input was PBMCs. The receptors were sampled from a man aged 25-45 years in good health. Each CDR3 is given without its conserved first and last residue. The D gene is left open where the match is weak.

J | V | D | CDR3
TRBJ2-7 | TRBV7-3 | TRBD1 | ASSKTGDHEQY
TRBJ1-2 | TRBV5-6 | NA | ASRPRGNDGYT
TRBJ1-2 | TRBV5-1 | NA | ASSLKTGGDYGYT
TRBJ2-1 | TRBV20-1 | TRBD1 | SASNRGAYNEQF
TRBJ2-3 | TRBV20-1 | TRBD1 | SARPPAGQGHTDTQY
TRBJ2-5 | TRBV20-1 | TRBD1 | SARDPGTGSMETQY
TRBJ2-3 | TRBV27 | NA | ASSDGRPTTQY
TRBJ2-1 | TRBV14 | NA | ASSQDFSFDNEQF
TRBJ1-6 | TRBV3-1 | NA | ASRRVGDSPLH
TRBJ2-1 | TRBV29-1 | TRBD2 | SVTSGSRDEQF
TRBJ2-3 | TRBV5-1 | TRBD1 | ASSFGQGPSTDTQY
TRBJ1-5 | TRBV11-2 | NA | ASSLGVQGGQPQH
TRBJ1-4 | TRBV5-1 | NA | ASSSNSNEKLF
TRBJ1-1 | TRBV4-1 | TRBD1 | ASSQRGLSTLNTEAF
TRBJ1-3 | TRBV29-1 | TRBD1 | SVGRGPGNTIY
TRBJ2-2 | TRBV4-2 | NA | ASSQNTGELF
TRBJ1-6 | TRBV10-3 | NA | AISESDSRNSPLH
TRBJ2-7 | TRBV7-2 | TRBD2 | ASSLELAGPYEQY
TRBJ1-1 | TRBV29-1 | NA | SATTGVTEAF
TRBJ2-7 | TRBV24-1 | NA | ATSDSNKVRGEQY
TRBJ1-6 | TRBV20-1 | NA | SAADSSYNSPLH
TRBJ2-1 | TRBV7-9 | NA | ASSVQGMTQF
TRBJ2-7 | TRBV5-1 | NA | ASSSRGSGGEASYEQY
TRBJ2-1 | TRBV29-1 | TRBD1 | SAEGQVSYNEQF
TRBJ2-1 | TRBV7-2 | TRBD2 | ASSSFTSGRRGGQF
TRBJ2-4 | TRBV20-1 | NA | SAREGGEDIQY
TRBJ2-1 | TRBV10-1 | NA | ARGLASGYNEQF
TRBJ1-1 | TRBV5-1 | NA | ASKENTEAF
TRBJ2-2 | TRBV9 | NA | ASSPRQDTGELF
TRBJ1-2 | TRBV4-2 | TRBD1 | ASSSSGTGYGYT
TRBJ2-3 | TRBV5-1 | TRBD2 | ASSWIGTNRGSTQY
TRBJ2-3 | TRBV7-2 | NA | ASSFGSGADTQY
TRBJ2-5 | TRBV7-3 | NA | ASSLESGAGGKETQY
TRBJ2-3 | TRBV4-1 | NA | ASSQERITSTDTQY
TRBJ2-1 | TRBV7-2 | NA | ASSLGTAGFEQF
TRBJ1-4 | TRBV20-1 | NA | SARVGMGATNEKLF
TRBJ2-1 | TRBV4-2 | TRBD2 | ASSDPGTSLSDEQF
TRBJ2-5 | TRBV20-1 | TRBD1 | SARDQQGAWETQY
TRBJ2-3 | TRBV7-2 | NA | ASSLDAVSTDTQY
TRBJ2-3 | TRBV28 | NA | ASSFIPDTQY
TRBJ2-5 | TRBV20-1 | NA | SARIGDLPQETQY
TRBJ2-1 | TRBV28 | TRBD2 | ASSFRGSGRDNEQF